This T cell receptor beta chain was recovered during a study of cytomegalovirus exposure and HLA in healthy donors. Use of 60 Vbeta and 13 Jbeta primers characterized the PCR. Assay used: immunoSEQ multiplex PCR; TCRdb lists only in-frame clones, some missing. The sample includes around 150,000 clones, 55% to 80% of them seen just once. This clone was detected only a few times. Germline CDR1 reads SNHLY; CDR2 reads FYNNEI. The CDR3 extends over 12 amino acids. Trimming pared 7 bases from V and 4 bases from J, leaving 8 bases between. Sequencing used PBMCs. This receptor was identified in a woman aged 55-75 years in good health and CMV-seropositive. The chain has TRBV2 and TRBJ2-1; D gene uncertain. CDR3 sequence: CASNKEYNEQFF. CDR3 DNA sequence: TGTGCCAGCAATAAAGAGTACAATGAGCAGTTCTTC.